This T cell receptor beta chain stems from a study of blood T cell repertoires in COVID-19. Across the study: The analysed material was cDNA or gDNA that came from T cells, B-cell-depleted T cells, or PBMCs.

V was clipped by 6 bases and J by 1 base; unmatched bases: 5. This CDR3 comprises 14 residues. CDR1 is SNHLY, CDR2 FYNNEI, per germline. This clone appeared a few times. As handled by the study authors: Reference gene primer amplification yielded estimated nucleated cell counts. Data came from immunoSEQ multiplex PCR; TCRdb stores just in-frame clones and leaves some out. The V and J calls and clone size were taken over from that table, and D and trimming were inferred from the DNA. The repertoire holds 70,000 to 75,000 clones, with roughly 80% as singletons. The clonotype was recovered from a woman in her sixties or seventies with acute or convalescent COVID-19. Sequenced: peripheral blood. The V and J genes are TRBV2 and TRBJ1-1; TRBD1 agrees at 7 bases. As DNA, the CDR3 is TGTGCCAGCAGCATAGGGGACAGGAACACTGAAGCTTTCTTT. Protein: CASSIGDRNTEAFF.